What follows are 2 T cell receptor beta chains derived from one specimen sequenced in a study of breast tumors, draining lymph nodes, adjacent tissues. Via MiXCR, TCRdb re-called the multiplex PCR reads, giving one row per CDR3 protein. The table has 150,000 to 200,000 distinct CDR3 sequences, about 30% seen once. Axillary draining lymph nodes of breast cancer patients supplied the node samples. Sequencing used axillary lymph node tissue. These receptors came from a female donor with breast cancer. Some clones in this sample may be carry-over from other donors' samples.

This clonotype was counted at least ten times. The junction shows a germline mismatch at one end, possibly a read error. The chain couples TRBV9 to TRBJ2-1; 7 nucleotides agree with TRBD2. Per the germline V gene, CDR1 is SGDLS and CDR2 is YYNGEE. The CDR3 contains 14 residues. DNA for the CDR3: TGTGCCAGCAGCGCCCCGCCTAGCGGAAATGAGCAGTCCTTC. This gives the protein CASSAPPSGNEQSF.

Many counts were recorded for this clonotype. A much more abundant neighbour one base away suggests this may be a read error. This chain uses TRBV5-5 with TRBJ1-6, with D perhaps matching TRBD1 (5 bases). The CDR3 is 13 amino acids. Germline-derived CDR1 and CDR2 are SGHKS and YYEKEE (reference sequence). The V gene lost 5 bases and the J gene lost 9 bases, with 12 bases spanning the gap. CDR3 coding DNA: TGTGCCAGCAGGCAGGCAGGGTCTTCACCCCTCCACTTT. It specifies CASRQAGSSPLHF.